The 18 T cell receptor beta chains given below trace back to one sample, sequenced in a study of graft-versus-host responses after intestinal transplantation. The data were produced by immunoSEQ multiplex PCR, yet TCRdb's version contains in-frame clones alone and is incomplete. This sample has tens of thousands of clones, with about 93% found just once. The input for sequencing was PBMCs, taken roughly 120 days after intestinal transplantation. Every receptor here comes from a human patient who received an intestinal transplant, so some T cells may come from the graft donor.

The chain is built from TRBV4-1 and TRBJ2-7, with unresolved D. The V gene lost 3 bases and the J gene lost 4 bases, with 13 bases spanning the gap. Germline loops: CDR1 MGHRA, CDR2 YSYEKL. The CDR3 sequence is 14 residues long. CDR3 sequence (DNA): TGCGCCAGCAGCCAGCCCGCTATGGGATACGAGCAGTACTTC. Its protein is CASSQPAMGYEQYF.

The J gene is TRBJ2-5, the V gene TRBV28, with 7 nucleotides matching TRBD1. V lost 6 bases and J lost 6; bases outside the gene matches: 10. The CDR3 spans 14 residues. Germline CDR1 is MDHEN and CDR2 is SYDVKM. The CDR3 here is CASRQGQSTKTQYF. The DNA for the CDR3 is TGTGCCAGCAGACAGGGACAGTCGACTAAGACCCAGTACTTC. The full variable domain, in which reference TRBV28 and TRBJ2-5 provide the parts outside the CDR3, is DVKVTQSSRYLVKRTGEKVFLECVQDMDHENMFWYRQDPGLGLRLIYFSYDVKMKEKGDIPEGYSVSREKKERFSLILESASTNQTSMYLCASRQGQSTKTQYFGPGTRLLVL.

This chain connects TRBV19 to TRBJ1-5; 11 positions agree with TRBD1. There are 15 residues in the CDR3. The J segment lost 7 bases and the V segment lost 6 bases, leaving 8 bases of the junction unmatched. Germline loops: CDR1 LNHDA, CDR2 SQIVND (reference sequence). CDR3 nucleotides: TGTGCCAGTAGCCTCGGGGGGACAGGGGGACAGCCCCAGCATTTT. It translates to CASSLGGTGGQPQHF.

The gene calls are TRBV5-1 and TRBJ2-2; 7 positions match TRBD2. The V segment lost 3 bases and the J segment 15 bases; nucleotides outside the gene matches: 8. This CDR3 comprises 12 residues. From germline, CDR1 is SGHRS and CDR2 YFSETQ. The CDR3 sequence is CASSSPVGGLFF. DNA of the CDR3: TGCGCCAGCAGCTCACCCGTCGGGGGGTTGTTTTTT.

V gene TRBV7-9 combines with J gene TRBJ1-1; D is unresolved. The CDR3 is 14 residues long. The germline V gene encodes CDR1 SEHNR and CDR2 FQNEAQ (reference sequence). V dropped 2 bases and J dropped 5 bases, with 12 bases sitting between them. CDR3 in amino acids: CASSLISGKTEAFF. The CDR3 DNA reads TGTGCCAGCAGCTTAATTTCGGGAAAGACTGAAGCTTTCTTT.

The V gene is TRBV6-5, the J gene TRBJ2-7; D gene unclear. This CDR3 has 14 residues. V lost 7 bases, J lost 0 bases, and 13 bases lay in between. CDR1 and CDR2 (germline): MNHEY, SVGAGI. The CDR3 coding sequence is TGTGCCAGCATGGTCGTAGAAAACTCCTACGAGCAGTACTTC. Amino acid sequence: CASMVVENSYEQYF.

As DNA, the CDR3 is TGTGCCAGCAGTCCACCCCAGGGTACCGGTTCTAGGCCCCAGCATTTT. Its protein product is CASSPPQGTGSRPQHF. This chain links TRBV2 with TRBJ1-5; D may be TRBD1 (5 bases). Germline CDR1 and CDR2: SNHLY and FYNNEI. The CDR3 totals 16 residues. Between the trimmed V and J ends, which lost 5 bases and 9 bases, there was a span of 23 bases.

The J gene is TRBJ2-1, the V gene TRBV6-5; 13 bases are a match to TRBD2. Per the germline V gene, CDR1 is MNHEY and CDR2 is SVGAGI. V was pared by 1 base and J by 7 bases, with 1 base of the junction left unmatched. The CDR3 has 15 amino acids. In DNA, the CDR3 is TGTGCCAGCAGTTACTGGACTAGCGGGAGTAATGAGCAGTTCTTC. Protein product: CASSYWTSGSNEQFF.

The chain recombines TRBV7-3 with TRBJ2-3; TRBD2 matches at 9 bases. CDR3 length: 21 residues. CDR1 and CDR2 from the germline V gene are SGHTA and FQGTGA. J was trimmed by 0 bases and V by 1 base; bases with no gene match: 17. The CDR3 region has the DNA TGTGCCAGCAGCTTAAGACCTCGTCCACTAGCGGGCCAGGGAAGCACAGATACGCAGTATTTT. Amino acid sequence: CASSLRPRPLAGQGSTDTQYF.

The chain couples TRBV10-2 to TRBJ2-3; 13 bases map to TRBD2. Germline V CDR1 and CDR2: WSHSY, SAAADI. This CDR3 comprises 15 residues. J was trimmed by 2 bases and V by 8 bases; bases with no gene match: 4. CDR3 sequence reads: CASLGLAGTTDTQYF. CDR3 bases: TGCGCCAGCCTGGGACTAGCGGGGACCACAGATACGCAGTATTTT.

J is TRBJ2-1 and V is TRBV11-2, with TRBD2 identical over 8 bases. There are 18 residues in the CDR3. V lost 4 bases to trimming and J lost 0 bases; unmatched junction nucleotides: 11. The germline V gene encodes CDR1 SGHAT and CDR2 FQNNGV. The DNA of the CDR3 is TGTGCCAGCAGCTGGGGTCGAGCGGGGGCGACCTCCTACAATGAGCAGTTCTTC. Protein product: CASSWGRAGATSYNEQFF.

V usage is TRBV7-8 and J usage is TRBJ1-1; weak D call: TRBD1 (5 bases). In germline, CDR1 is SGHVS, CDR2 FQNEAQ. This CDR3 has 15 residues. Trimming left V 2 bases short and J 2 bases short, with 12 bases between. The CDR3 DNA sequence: TGTGCCAGCAGCTTAAAGGGGAACGCCAACACTGAAGCTTTCTTT. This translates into CASSLKGNANTEAFF.

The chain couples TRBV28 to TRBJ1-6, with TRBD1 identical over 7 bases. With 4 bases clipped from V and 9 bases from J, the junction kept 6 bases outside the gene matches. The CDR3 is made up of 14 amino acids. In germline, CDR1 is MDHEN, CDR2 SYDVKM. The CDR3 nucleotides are TGTGCCAGCAGTTCCCGACAGGGATCTTCACCCCTCCACTTT. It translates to CASSSRQGSSPLHF.

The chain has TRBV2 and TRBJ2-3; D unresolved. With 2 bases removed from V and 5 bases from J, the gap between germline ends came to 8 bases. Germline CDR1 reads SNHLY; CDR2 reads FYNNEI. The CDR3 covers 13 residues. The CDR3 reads CASSERLRDTQYF. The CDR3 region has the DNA TGTGCCAGCAGTGAACGGTTGAGAGATACGCAGTATTTT.

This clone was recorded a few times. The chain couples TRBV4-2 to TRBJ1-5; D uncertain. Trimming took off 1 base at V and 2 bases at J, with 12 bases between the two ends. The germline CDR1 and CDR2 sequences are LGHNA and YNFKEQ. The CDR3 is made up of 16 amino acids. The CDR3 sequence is CASSQGPGGGNQPQHF. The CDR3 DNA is TGTGCCAGCAGCCAAGGACCGGGAGGTGGCAATCAGCCCCAGCATTTT.

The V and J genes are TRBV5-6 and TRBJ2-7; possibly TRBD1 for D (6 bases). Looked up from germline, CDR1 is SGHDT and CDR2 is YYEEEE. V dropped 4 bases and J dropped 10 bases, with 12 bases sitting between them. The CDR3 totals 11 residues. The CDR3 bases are TGTGCCAGCAGCCTACAGGGAAAACAGTACTTC. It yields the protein CASSLQGKQYF. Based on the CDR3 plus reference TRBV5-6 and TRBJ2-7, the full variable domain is DAGVTQSPTHLIKTRGQQVTLRCSPKSGHDTVSWYQQALGQGPQFIFQYYEEEERQRGNFPDRFSGHQFPNYSSELNVNALLLGDSALYLCASSLQGKQYFGPGTRLTVT.

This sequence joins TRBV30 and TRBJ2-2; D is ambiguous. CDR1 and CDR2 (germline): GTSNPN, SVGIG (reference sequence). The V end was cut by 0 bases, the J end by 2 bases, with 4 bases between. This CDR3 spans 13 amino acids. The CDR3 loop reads CAWSVSNTGELFF. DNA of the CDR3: TGTGCCTGGAGTGTTTCAAACACCGGGGAGCTGTTTTTT. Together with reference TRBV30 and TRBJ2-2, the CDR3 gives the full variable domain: SQTIHQWPATLVQPVGSPLSLECTVEGTSNPNLYWYRQAAGRGLQLLFYSVGIGQISSEVPQNLSASRPQDRQFILSSKKLLLSDSGFYLCAWSVSNTGELFFGEGSRLTVL.

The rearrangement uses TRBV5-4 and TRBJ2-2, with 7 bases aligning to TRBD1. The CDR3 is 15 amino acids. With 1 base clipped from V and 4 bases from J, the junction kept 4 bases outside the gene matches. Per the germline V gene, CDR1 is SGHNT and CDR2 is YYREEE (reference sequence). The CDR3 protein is CASSLRQGRTGELFF. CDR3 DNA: TGTGCCAGCAGCTTGAGACAGGGCCGCACCGGGGAGCTGTTTTTT.